The clone carrying this T cell receptor beta chain was observed at least ten times. No antigen is known for it. The source of the sample is a study of T-cell memory formation after mild COVID-19. Whole-study findings and limits: Later expanders leaned CD4+, whereas day 15 to 85 contracting clones were balanced CD4/CD8.

This CDR3 spans 16 amino acids. V was clipped by 3 bases and J by 0 bases, with 15 bases between them. Germline V lookup: CDR1 LNHNV, CDR2 YYDKDF (reference sequence). Amplification by 5'RACE using constant-segment primers produced TCR alpha and TCR beta cDNA libraries that carried sample barcodes and UMIs. TCRdb used MiXCR to reprocess the 5' RACE reads, holding one entry per CDR3 protein. Of around 130,000 distinct CDR3 sequences listed, over 15% are singletons. The chain uses TRBV15 and TRBJ2-7, with D unresolved. This receptor was obtained from a man aged 18 to 35 who had mild COVID-19 (a few samples of this study predate the infection). Cell type and time point are not known. Sequences were obtained from PBMCs or a T cell subset sorted from them (not recorded which). The DNA of the CDR3 is TGTGCCACCAGCAGGTTGAGCAGGTCGGGCTCCTACGAGCAGTACTTC. Protein product: CATSRLSRSGSYEQYF.